The sequence of this T cell receptor beta chain was determined in a study of CD8 T cells in ankylosing spondylitis listed by TCRdb under 2017. About the full investigation: To find TCR variants linked to disease, the study profiled T cell receptor beta repertoires in ankylosing spondylitis patients and healthy donors. The full study cohort was made up of approximately 24 ankylosing spondylitis patients and over 90 healthy donors. Samples of peripheral blood were taken, and for ankylosing spondylitis patients, synovial fluid was collected as well.

In its sample, this clonotype was seen many times. Its binding antigen is unknown. One base away there is no much larger clone; base qualities are not given. This sample was sequenced with an Illumina HiSeq 2500. Quantitative 5'-RACE with molecular barcodes was used to prepare TCR beta libraries. The paper's processing steps were these. A new computational method based on a probabilistic model of VDJ rearrangement was used to identify disease-linked TCR variants. TCRdb itself trimmed the public reads at Q25 with fastp, ran MiXCR and retained productive beta chains. Every CDR3 protein is listed once, alongside the most common genes and DNA of its rows. TCRdb, not the original authors, processed these V and J calls. The sample table holds about 90,000 distinct CDR3 sequences, of which 9% were seen once. The ten biggest clones cover about a third of the sample. What the research found in general, with its limitations: The disease-linked clones showed a CD8+ phenotype and occurred at relatively low frequencies in peripheral blood. Some motif variants were previously reported in synovial fluid and blood of reactive arthritis patients, suggesting common disease-initiation mechanisms. The disease-linked clones were reported as significantly enriched in matched synovial fluid samples from ankylosing spondylitis patients. Blood from ankylosing spondylitis patients appeared to be characterized by a TCR beta motif composed of eight highly homologous amino acid variants.

From the cysteine up to the phenylalanine, the CDR3 has a length of 14 residues. The entry retains the CDR3 DNA only, 42 bases that are in frame from base 1. V lost 5 bases and J lost 2 bases, and the count of bases not matched to a germline gene is 5. This sequence originates from a male donor with ankylosing spondylitis. The receptor chain draws on TRBV12-3 or TRBV12-4 and TRBJ1-1; 7 nucleotides in the junction match TRBD1. The sample taken for sequencing was blood, either unsorted or a sorted T cell fraction (not recorded which). CDR3 region: CASSARQGNTEAFF. The nucleotide sequence is TGTGCCAGCAGTGCCCGACAGGGTAACACTGAAGCTTTCTTT.